The 9 T cell receptor beta chains reported below all come from one sample, sequenced in a study of control samples from healthy donors and cancer patients. Using immunoSEQ multiplex PCR, the repertoire was profiled, and TCRdb retains in-frame clones only, with some absent. Seen here are about 150,000 clones, roughly 94% observed once, and the top ten hold about 5%. Material for sequencing was blood. These TCRs come from a man aged 40-55 years in good health.

This chain joins TRBV6-5 and TRBJ2-7; D is possibly TRBD1 (5 bases). Trimming left V 0 bases short and J 2 bases short, with 11 bases between. Germline V CDR1 and CDR2: MNHEY, SVGAGI. The CDR3 spans 15 residues. CDR3 amino acids: CASSYSKGRAYEQYF. CDR3 sequence (DNA): TGTGCCAGCAGTTACTCGAAAGGCAGGGCCTACGAGCAGTACTTC.

The rearrangement uses TRBV24-1 and TRBJ2-2; D remains unclear. The CDR3 runs 13 residues. V was cut by 3 bases and J by 13 bases, with 14 bases left in between. The germline CDR1 and CDR2 sequences are KGHDR and SFDVKD. CDR3 sequence (DNA): TGTGCCACCAGTGATCGCACGGCCCATGGGCTGTTTTTT. Translating gives CATSDRTAHGLFF.

In its sample, this clone was seen once. V and J are TRBV4-3 and TRBJ1-3, with D hard to call. V was trimmed by 4 bases and J by 1 base, leaving 8 bases between them. Germline values: CDR1 LGHNA, CDR2 YSLEER. This CDR3 has 14 amino acids. CDR3 coding DNA: TGCGCCAGCAGCCCGCAACAGTCTGGAAACACCATATATTTT. Encoded protein: CASSPQQSGNTIYF.

A few counts support this clone. V is TRBV30 and J is TRBJ1-1; tentatively, D is TRBD1 (5 bases). CDR1 is GTSNPN and CDR2 is SVGIG in the germline V gene (reference sequence). This CDR3 region has 13 residues. The CDR3 DNA reads TGTGTAGCCAGGGAAAGCATGAACACTGAAGCTTTCTTT. This gives the protein CVARESMNTEAFF.

This chain uses TRBV28 with TRBJ2-7, with a tentative D call TRBD2 (5 bases). The CDR3 runs to 13 residues. Germline V gene sequence: CDR1 MDHEN, CDR2 SYDVKM. V was cut by 4 bases and J by 6 bases, with 13 bases left in between. The CDR3 protein is CASSSSTRGEQYF. CDR3 DNA: TGTGCCAGCAGTTCTTCTACCCGGGGCGAGCAGTACTTC.

The rearrangement uses TRBV28 and TRBJ2-2; 11 nucleotides match TRBD2. Germline values: CDR1 MDHEN, CDR2 SYDVKM. CDR3 length: 16 amino acids. Trimming removed 5 bases from V and 2 bases from J; junction bases left unmatched: 4. Written as DNA, the CDR3 is TGTGCCAGCAGTACGGGACTAGCGGCTAACACCGGGGAGCTGTTTTTT. Protein: CASSTGLAANTGELFF.

V is TRBV5-4 and J is TRBJ2-3, with 7 positions matching TRBD1. The V and J ends lost 1 base and 1 base, in that order; junction bases with no gene match: 3. Per the germline V gene, CDR1 is SGHNT and CDR2 is YYREEE (reference sequence). This CDR3 is 15 amino acids long. CDR3 protein: CASSLLGTGTDTQYF. DNA for the CDR3: TGTGCCAGCAGCTTGCTGGGGACAGGCACAGATACGCAGTATTTT. The full variable domain, completed using reference TRBV5-4 and TRBJ2-3, is ETGVTQSPTHLIKTRGQQVTLRCSSQSGHNTVSWYQQALGQGPQFIFQYYREEENGRGNFPPRFSGLQFPNYSSELNVNALELDDSALYLCASSLLGTGTDTQYFGPGTRLTVL.

The chain recombines TRBV5-1 with TRBJ2-3; D assignment may be TRBD1 or TRBD2 (5 bases each). The CDR3 runs 14 residues. Per the germline V gene, CDR1 is SGHRS and CDR2 is YFSETQ. Trimming cost V 3 bases and J 5 bases, with 13 bases left between them. CDR3 region: CASSWGTLVDTQYF. The CDR3, as DNA: TGCGCCAGCAGCTGGGGGACCTTAGTAGATACGCAGTATTTT.

The rearrangement uses TRBV27 and TRBJ2-1; TRBD1 agrees at 9 bases. V dropped 5 bases and J dropped 6; count of bases not matched to a gene: 11. CDR3 length: 16 amino acids. The germline gives CDR1 MNHEY, CDR2 SMNVEV (reference sequence). In nucleotides, the CDR3 is TGTGCCAGCAGTCTGCTTCCGGGACAGGGTACCAATGAGCAGTTCTTC. The encoded protein is CASSLLPGQGTNEQFF.